A single sample gave rise to the 20 T cell receptor beta chains below, sequenced in a study of T-cell reconstitution after alpha-beta-depleted transplantation in children. TCRbeta library construction was performed incorporating unique molecular identifiers. Via MiXCR, TCRdb re-called the PCR reads, giving one row per CDR3 protein. Altogether 450,000 to 550,000 distinct CDR3 sequences are present, 10% to 12% being singletons, with the ten largest covering around 13%. Sequences were derived from PBMCs, mostly from graft donor cells, sampled 180 days after TCRalphabeta/CD19-depleted stem cell transplant. These receptors came from a female patient aged 2 to 10 who had a stem cell transplant for aplastic anemia, so the T cells may come from the graft donor.

This clonotype was seen only a few times. CDR3: CAISETHGSGQFF. The CDR3 DNA sequence: TGTGCCATCAGTGAGACCCACGGGTCAGGGCAGTTCTTC. This chain uses TRBV10-3 with TRBJ2-1; D not resolved. Germline V gene lookup returns CDR1 ENHRY and CDR2 SYGVKD. Trimming removed 2 bases from V and 12 bases from J, with 14 bases in between. The CDR3 has 13 amino acids.

V and J are TRBV28 and TRBJ2-7; D ambiguous. This CDR3 has 12 amino acids. Trimming removed 5 bases from V and 4 bases from J, with 9 bases in between. Germline V CDR1 and CDR2: MDHEN, SYDVKM. The CDR3 region has the DNA TGTGCCAGCAGTAGGACGGTATACGAGCAGTACTTC. Translated, it gives CASSRTVYEQYF.

The J gene is TRBJ2-4, the V gene TRBV14; possibly TRBD1 for D (5 bases). Germline lookup yields CDR1 SGHDN and CDR2 FVKESK. The V end was cut by 4 bases, the J end by 4 bases, with 11 bases between. The CDR3 length is 14 residues. CDR3 in amino acids: CASSLNRPKNIQYF. The CDR3 bases are TGTGCCAGCAGCCTGAACAGGCCAAAAAACATTCAGTACTTC. The full variable domain, in which reference TRBV14 and TRBJ2-4 provide the parts outside the CDR3, is EAGVTQFPSHSVIEKGQTVTLRCDPISGHDNLYWYRRVMGKEIKFLLHFVKESKQDESGMPNNRFLAERTGGTYSTLKVQPAELEDSGVYFCASSLNRPKNIQYFGAGTRLSVL.

V and J are TRBV5-1 and TRBJ2-3; 9 bases line up with TRBD2. V shed 2 bases, J shed 2 bases, and the junction held 3 bases outside the gene matches. The CDR3 is 15 residues long. Germline assignment: CDR1 SGHRS and CDR2 YFSETQ. CDR3 in amino acids: CASSFGLATTDTQYF. The CDR3 DNA sequence: TGCGCCAGCAGCTTCGGACTAGCGACCACAGATACGCAGTATTTT.

This clonotype was recorded many times. The J gene is TRBJ2-5, the V gene TRBV12-3 or TRBV12-4, with D unresolved. Trimming took off 4 bases at V and 4 bases at J, with 4 bases between the two ends. The CDR3 loop spans 11 amino acids. CDR3 sequence: CASSYRETQYF. The CDR3 nucleotides read TGTGCCAGCAGTTACCGAGAGACCCAGTACTTC.

The chain is built from TRBV7-2 and TRBJ2-3; the D is unclear. This CDR3 contains 12 residues. Germline V gives CDR1 SGHTA, CDR2 FQGNSA. V was cut by 3 bases and J by 12 bases, with 13 bases left in between. The CDR3 DNA sequence: TGTGCCAGCAGCTTGGGCTTAGGGTCACAGTATTTT. Translation gives CASSLGLGSQYF.

The gene calls are TRBV6-1 and TRBJ1-2; D unclear. Germline V gene data show CDR1 as MNHNS and CDR2 as SASEGT. This CDR3 region has 10 residues. Between the trimmed V and J ends, which lost 6 bases and 5 bases, there was a span of 4 bases. The CDR3 nucleotides are TGTGCCAGCAGCTCGTATGGCTACACCTTC. It codes for CASSSYGYTF.

This clonotype was counted between two and nine times. J is TRBJ2-3 and V is TRBV12-3 or TRBV12-4; TRBD2 agrees at 9 bases. Trimming at V came to 11 bases and at J to 5 bases, leaving 14 bases not matched to a gene. The CDR3 length is 15 residues. CDR3 DNA sequence: TGTGCCTCCGGAGGTAGCGGGAGCGGCATAGATACGCAGTATTTT. This codes for CASGGSGSGIDTQYF.

This clonotype showed up many times. V and J are TRBV12-5 and TRBJ2-7; D uncertain. V was pared by 0 bases and J by 1 base, with 13 bases between. The CDR3 runs 16 residues. Germline assignment: CDR1 LGHNT and CDR2 FRNRAP. Written as DNA, the CDR3 is TGTGCTAGTGGTTTGGTTAATCCCCTGCGATCCTACGAGCAGTACTTC. Amino acids: CASGLVNPLRSYEQYF.

The V gene is TRBV7-8, the J gene TRBJ2-7, with TRBD1 identical over 7 bases. With V trimmed by 4 bases and J by 0 bases, 15 bases remained unmatched. CDR1 SGHVS and CDR2 FQNEAQ come from the germline V gene. The CDR3 has 18 residues. The CDR3 bases are TGTGCCAGCAGCTACGCTGGGGGACAGCTCGATAGCTCCTACGAGCAGTACGTC. As protein: CASSYAGGQLDSSYEQYV.

This clonotype was counted between two and nine times. The chain recombines TRBV7-6 with TRBJ2-2; 9 bases match TRBD1. The V segment lost 10 bases and the J segment 4 bases; nucleotides outside the gene matches: 4. Germline V gives CDR1 SGHVS, CDR2 FNYEAQ. CDR3 length: 13 amino acids. In nucleotides, the CDR3 is TGTGCCACTGGGACAGGGACCACCGGGGAGCTGTTTTTT. It translates to CATGTGTTGELFF.

This clonotype has more than one count but fewer than ten. The V and J genes are TRBV20-1 and TRBJ1-1; the match to TRBD1 covers 11 bases. Germline assignment: CDR1 DFQATT and CDR2 SNEGSKA (reference sequence). This CDR3 comprises 15 residues. Trimming at V came to 6 bases and at J to 2 bases, leaving 8 bases not matched to a gene. The CDR3 loop reads CSAEDRGLVNTEAFF. The CDR3, as DNA: TGCAGTGCGGAGGACAGGGGGCTGGTAAACACTGAAGCTTTCTTT.

The genes are TRBV15 and TRBJ1-2; tentatively, D is TRBD1 (6 bases). V was clipped by 3 bases and J by 2 bases, with 10 bases between them. The germline V gene has CDR1 LNHNV and CDR2 YYDKDF (reference sequence). The CDR3 sequence is 14 residues long. The CDR3 bases are TGTGCCACCAGCAGGGTGGACAGAAACTATGGCTACACCTTC. Residues: CATSRVDRNYGYTF. The full variable domain, rest sourced from reference TRBV15 and TRBJ1-2, is DAMVIQNPRYQVTQFGKPVTLSCSQTLNHNVMYWYQQKSSQAPKLLFHYYDKDFNNEADTPDNFQSRRPNTSFCFLDIRSPGLGDTAMYLCATSRVDRNYGYTFGSGTRLTVV.

This clonotype was detected only a few times. V and J are TRBV28 and TRBJ2-5; maybe TRBD1 (6 bases). The CDR3 sequence is 15 residues long. Germline values: CDR1 MDHEN, CDR2 SYDVKM. V was cut by 4 bases and J by 4 bases, with 16 bases left in between. The DNA for the CDR3 is TGTGCCAGCAGTTCCAAGGACAGCCTGGCAGAGACCCAGTACTTC. Translated: CASSSKDSLAETQYF.

This clonotype was detected many times. The gene calls are TRBV10-3 and TRBJ2-1; D not certain. V was pared by 10 bases and J by 6 bases, with 4 bases between. Germline loops: CDR1 ENHRY, CDR2 SYGVKD. The CDR3 totals 9 residues. CDR3 protein: CATINEQFF. DNA of the CDR3: TGTGCCACTATCAATGAGCAGTTCTTC.

The genes are TRBV12-3 or TRBV12-4 and TRBJ1-2; 7 bases are a match to TRBD1. The CDR3 loop spans 14 amino acids. J gave up 5 bases and V 6 bases, and 9 bases lay outside the gene matches. The CDR3 bases are TGTGCCAGCAGCGTAGAGGGACAGAGGTATGGCTACACCTTC. This codes for CASSVEGQRYGYTF.

The chain employs TRBV7-8 and TRBJ2-1; possibly TRBD2 for D (5 bases). There are 13 residues in the CDR3. CDR1 and CDR2 from the germline V gene are SGHVS and FQNEAQ. Trimming stripped 1 base from V and 6 bases from J, with 7 bases between. CDR3 nucleotide sequence: TGTGCCAGCAGCTTAGTAGCGAGCAATGAGCAGTTCTTC. As protein: CASSLVASNEQFF.

This clonotype was seen a few times. The chain combines TRBV3-1 with TRBJ1-6; TRBD1 agrees at 9 bases. The CDR3 is 15 amino acids. Unmatched junction bases numbered 3, after V lost 0 bases and J lost 9 bases. The germline V gene has CDR1 LGHDT and CDR2 YNNKEL (reference sequence). CDR3 DNA sequence: TGTGCCAGCAGCCAAGATCACAGGGGGCCTTCACCCCTCCACTTT. It encodes CASSQDHRGPSPLHF.

This sequence joins TRBV6-1 and TRBJ2-3, with a tentative D call TRBD2 (6 bases). Looked up from germline, CDR1 is MNHNS and CDR2 is SASEGT. V shed 7 bases and J shed 3 bases, with 14 bases lying between them. This CDR3 contains 14 residues. CDR3 DNA sequence: TGTGCCAGCACTAGAGTGGGGGGTACAGATACGCAGTATTTT. Encoded protein: CASTRVGGTDTQYF.

The table lists this clonotype with a few counts. This chain joins TRBV20-1 and TRBJ2-7; TRBD2 aligns across 11 bases. The V and J ends lost 0 bases and 4 bases, in that order; junction bases with no gene match: 5. This CDR3 is 15 amino acids long. From germline, CDR1 is DFQATT and CDR2 SNEGSKA (reference sequence). CDR3 in amino acids: CSARDPASGRYEQYF. CDR3 DNA sequence: TGCAGTGCTAGAGATCCGGCTAGCGGGAGGTACGAGCAGTACTTC.